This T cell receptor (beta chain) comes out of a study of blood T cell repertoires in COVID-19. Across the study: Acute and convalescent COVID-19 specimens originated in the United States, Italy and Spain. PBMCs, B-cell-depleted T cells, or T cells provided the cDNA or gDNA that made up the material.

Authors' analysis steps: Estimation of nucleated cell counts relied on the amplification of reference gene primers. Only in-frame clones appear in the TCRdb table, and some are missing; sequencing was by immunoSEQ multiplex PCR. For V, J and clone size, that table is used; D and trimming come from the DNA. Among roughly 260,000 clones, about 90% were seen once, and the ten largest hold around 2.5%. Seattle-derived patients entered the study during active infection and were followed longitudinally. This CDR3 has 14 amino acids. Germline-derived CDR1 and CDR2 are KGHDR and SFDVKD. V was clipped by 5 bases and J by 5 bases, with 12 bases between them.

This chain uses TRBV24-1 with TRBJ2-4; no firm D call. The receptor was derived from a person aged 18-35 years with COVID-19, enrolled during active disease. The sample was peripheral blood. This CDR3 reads CATSARQAENIQYF. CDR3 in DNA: TGTGCCACCAGTGCCCGTCAAGCTGAAAACATTCAGTACTTC.